The 8 T cell receptor beta chains below were found in one sample sequenced in a study of beta chain features in type 1 diabetes. Whole-study results and caveats: When Type 1 diabetes patients were examined, their TCRB CDR3s proved moderately but significantly shorter in all four CD4+ subsets.

For these receptors, no antigen is known. As every portion of the isolated RNA was reverse transcribed, the sequencing read expressed TCRB transcripts. Sequenced by immunoSEQ multiplex PCR; TCRdb stores in-frame clones only, minus some. The table lists 600,000 to 750,000 clones, over 10% of them singletons. The sequencing sample was made of naive CD4+ T cells from blood. The receptors originated from a man aged 25-45 years with type 1 diabetes.

This clone was seen a few times. The chain joins TRBV6-5 to TRBJ1-5; possible D gene TRBD1, 5 bases. Looked up from germline, CDR1 is MNHEY and CDR2 is SVGAGI. CDR3 length: 13 residues. V was pared by 6 bases and J by 5 bases, with 11 bases between. The CDR3 region has the DNA TGTGCCAGCAGATCAGGGACGGATCAGCCCCAGCATTTT. Its translation is CASRSGTDQPQHF.

J is TRBJ2-7 and V is TRBV9; 7 nucleotides align to TRBD1. Per germline, CDR1 SGDLS and CDR2 YYNGEE. The CDR3 sequence is 13 residues long. Trimming removed 4 bases from V and 3 bases from J; junction bases left unmatched: 4. CDR3 protein: CASSPGQYYEQYF. CDR3 bases: TGTGCCAGCAGCCCGGGACAGTACTACGAGCAGTACTTC.

This clone occurred a few times. V gene TRBV19 combines with J gene TRBJ2-6; D not resolved. From germline, CDR1 is LNHDA and CDR2 SQIVND (reference sequence). CDR3 length: 17 amino acids. Deletions cut 5 bases from V and 1 base from J, with 15 bases between. The CDR3 region has the DNA TGTGCCAGTAGTCCGCAGGCGTTGCCTTCTGGGGCCAACGTCCTGACTTTC. It specifies CASSPQALPSGANVLTF.

This clone was seen more than once but under ten times. V and J are TRBV29-1 and TRBJ2-7; 7 bases are shared with TRBD2. CDR1 and CDR2 (germline): SQVTM, ANQGSEA. The CDR3 is 14 amino acids. J lost 2 bases, V lost 4 bases, and 8 bases had no gene match. The CDR3 here is CSVVLASGTYEQYF. The CDR3 DNA sequence: TGCAGCGTTGTATTGGCTAGCGGCACCTACGAGCAGTACTTC.

This chain uses TRBV4-1 with TRBJ2-7; D uncertain. V was trimmed by 1 base and J by 2 bases, leaving 6 bases between them. The length of the CDR3 is 13 residues. Per germline, CDR1 MGHRA and CDR2 YSYEKL. The CDR3 here is CASSQALTYEQYF. CDR3 DNA: TGCGCCAGCAGCCAAGCCCTTACCTACGAGCAGTACTTC.

Details on this clone: Other DNA sequences within the sample encode an identical CDR3. This rearrangement joins TRBV4-3 to TRBJ2-5, with D unresolved. The CDR3 sequence is 14 residues long. CDR1 LGHNA and CDR2 YSLEER come from the germline V gene. Trimming left V 0 bases short and J 2 bases short, with 7 bases between. The CDR3 DNA reads TGCGCCAGCAGCCAAGATGGTAATCAAGAGACCCAGTACTTC. It is translated as CASSQDGNQETQYF.

In this sample, this clone turned up a few times. The chain links TRBV6-1 to TRBJ1-4, with 8 nucleotides matching TRBD1. The germline gives CDR1 MNHNS, CDR2 SASEGT. This CDR3 contains 12 residues. V lost 6 bases, J lost 8 bases, and 2 bases stayed unmatched. CDR3 in DNA: TGTGCCAGCAGCCGACAGGGGGAAAAACTGTTTTTT. It specifies CASSRQGEKLFF.

The V gene is TRBV21-1, the J gene TRBJ1-4. TRBV21-1 is shown as a pseudogene. This CDR3 is built from 12 residues. The CDR3 spells CASSKGREKLFF. The CDR3 nucleotides read TGTGCCAGCAGCAAAGGTCGTGAAAAACTGTTTTTT.